This section outlines one TCR beta chain sequence together with its context. Antigen unknown. This entry is derived from a study of cytomegalovirus exposure and HLA in healthy donors. It was with 60 Vbeta and 13 Jbeta primers that the PCR ran. Sequencing was performed with immunoSEQ multiplex PCR; in TCRdb, only in-frame clones are kept and a portion is missing. The sample consists of 150,000 to 200,000 clones, 75% to 80% of them appearing once. The V gene's germline CDR1 is SGHVS and CDR2 FQNEAQ. J gave up 3 bases and V 2 bases, and 8 bases lay outside the gene matches. This CDR3 has 17 amino acids. Study conclusions and caveats: The study flagged some 180 TCR beta chains as cytomegalovirus-associated. In a later analysis, an Asian-associated ancestry cluster reportedly showed fewer N-insertions than the roughly 730-donor mean. In vitro checks showed that a few CMV-associated chains really do target CMV antigens. A later analysis associated 15,000 or so TCR beta sequences with HLA alleles at a 0.05 false discovery rate.

V is TRBV7-8 and J is TRBJ2-3; 10 positions agree with TRBD1. This receptor was obtained from a man aged 50 or older in good health and CMV-seropositive. The sample taken for sequencing was PBMCs. The CDR3 bases are TGTGCCAGCAGCTTAAGGGGGGGACAGGGGAGGACAGATACGCAGTATTTT. This gives the protein CASSLRGGQGRTDTQYF.